This paragraph reports one T cell receptor (beta chain). Its antigen remains unidentified. Germline CDR1 WNHNN, CDR2 SYGVQD (reference sequence). There are 14 residues in the CDR3. V lost 5 bases and J lost 0, with 5 bases in between. Version v3.0 of the immunoSEQ assay was performed at survey level. Assay used: immunoSEQ multiplex PCR; TCRdb lists only in-frame clones, some missing. The sample carries roughly 7,100 clones, around four fifths recorded once. The data belong to a study of long-term antiretroviral therapy in people with HIV. Study-wide points: Dating from about 2004 to 2018, the blood was possibly obtained under older ART regimens.

The sequence derives from a middle-aged man with HIV. The chain recombines TRBV10-1 with TRBJ2-6; no clear D. Sequencing was performed on unsorted PBMCs, taken 1.1 years after starting antiretroviral therapy. CDR3: CASSNTSGANVLTF. CDR3 bases: TGCGCCAGCAGTAACACCTCTGGGGCCAACGTCCTGACTTTC.